The 24 T cell receptor beta chains reported below all come from one sample, sequenced in a study of CD8 T cells in Susac syndrome. About 0.5 to 1 ug RNA was reverse transcribed with random hexamers. TCRdb ran MiXCR on the immunoSEQ multiplex PCR reads and lists one entry per CDR3 protein. The sample consists of about 240,000 distinct CDR3 sequences, almost 97% of them appearing once. Specimen: CD4+ T cells from PBMCs. These receptors originate from a human donor with Susac syndrome.

The rearrangement joins TRBV20-1 to TRBJ2-5, with TRBD2 identical over 11 bases. The CDR3 runs to 14 residues. Trimming cost V 4 bases and J 4 bases; bases outside gene matches: 5. CDR1 and CDR2 from the germline V gene are DFQATT and SNEGSKA (reference sequence). This CDR3 reads CSAKLAGVRETQYF. The CDR3, as DNA: TGCAGTGCTAAACTAGCGGGAGTTCGAGAGACCCAGTACTTC.

The chain joins TRBV7-9 to TRBJ2-5; 8 positions agree with TRBD1. V trimming: 4 bases; J trimming: 4 bases; junction bases outside the gene matches: 5. The germline gives CDR1 SEHNR, CDR2 FQNEAQ (reference sequence). The length of the CDR3 is 14 residues. CDR3 bases: TGTGCCAGCAGCTATTCGGGACAGGCAGAGACCCAGTACTTC. It yields the protein CASSYSGQAETQYF.

This clonotype is a singleton in its sample. The chain is built from TRBV7-2 and TRBJ2-5; D is uncertain. The CDR3 consists of 15 residues. V was trimmed by 4 bases and J by 4 bases, leaving 16 bases between them. Germline V gene lookup returns CDR1 SGHTA and CDR2 FQGNSA. The CDR3 DNA is TGTGCCAGCAGCTCCTCATATGGGGTCGGAGAGACCCAGTACTTC. Protein product: CASSSSYGVGETQYF.

This chain joins TRBV6-6 and TRBJ1-1; D might be TRBD1 (5 bases). Trimming removed 5 bases from V and 3 bases from J, with 13 bases in between. This CDR3 is built from 14 residues. The germline V gene encodes CDR1 MNHNY and CDR2 SVGAGI (reference sequence). This chain's CDR3 is CASSPRGSHTEAFF. CDR3 coding DNA: TGTGCCAGCAGTCCCCGGGGCAGCCACACTGAAGCTTTCTTT.

In this sample, this clonotype turned up once. V and J are TRBV4-1 and TRBJ2-7; D is uncertain. Between the trimmed V and J ends, which lost 0 bases and 3 bases, there was a span of 6 bases. The CDR3 is 13 amino acids. Germline V gives CDR1 MGHRA, CDR2 YSYEKL. For the CDR3, the DNA is TGCGCCAGCAGCCAAGATATGTTCTACGAGCAGTACTTC. This sequence encodes CASSQDMFYEQYF.

The chain couples TRBV20-1 to TRBJ1-2; TRBD1 might be the D (5 bases). V was pared by 1 base and J by 4 bases, with 7 bases between. The CDR3 contains 12 residues. The V gene's germline CDR1 is DFQATT and CDR2 SNEGSKA (reference sequence). The CDR3 region is CSARGDGYGYTF. DNA for the CDR3: TGCAGTGCTAGAGGGGACGGCTATGGCTACACCTTC.

This chain links TRBV28 with TRBJ2-5; TRBD1 matches at 8 bases. Germline trimming cut 8 bases from V and 5 bases from J; bases unmatched to any gene: 13. CDR1 is MDHEN, CDR2 SYDVKM, per germline. CDR3 length: 15 residues. The CDR3 sequence: CASESRQGAWETQYF. In DNA form, the CDR3 reads TGTGCCAGCGAGTCCCGGCAGGGGGCCTGGGAGACCCAGTACTTC. Together with reference TRBV28 and TRBJ2-5, the CDR3 gives the full variable domain: DVKVTQSSRYLVKRTGEKVFLECVQDMDHENMFWYRQDPGLGLRLIYFSYDVKMKEKGDIPEGYSVSREKKERFSLILESASTNQTSMYLCASESRQGAWETQYFGPGTRLLVL.

V is TRBV5-1 and J is TRBJ2-7; D unresolved. Germline V gene sequence: CDR1 SGHRS, CDR2 YFSETQ. This CDR3 contains 14 residues. Trimming shortened V by 0 bases and J by 0 bases, and 7 bases separated the two germline ends. CDR3 sequence (DNA): TGCGCCAGCAGCTTGGCGCCGGGCTCCTACGAGCAGTACTTC. Protein: CASSLAPGSYEQYF.

This chain uses TRBV20-1 with TRBJ2-5, with 7 bases aligning to TRBD2. Germline V gives CDR1 DFQATT, CDR2 SNEGSKA (reference sequence). This CDR3 region has 13 residues. Trimming removed 1 base from V and 4 bases from J; junction bases left unmatched: 3. The CDR3 DNA reads as TGCAGTGCTAGAGTCCCGGGGGGAGAGACCCAGTACTTC. As protein: CSARVPGGETQYF.

The rearrangement uses TRBV5-1 and TRBJ2-1; 8 nucleotides agree with TRBD2. Trimming removed 0 bases from V and 4 bases from J; junction bases left unmatched: 3. The germline CDR1 and CDR2 sequences are SGHRS and YFSETQ. The CDR3 loop spans 15 amino acids. The CDR3 DNA reads as TGCGCCAGCAGCTTGGAGAGCGGGGGTTACAATGAGCAGTTCTTC. Its protein is CASSLESGGYNEQFF. Full variable domain (missing parts from reference TRBV5-1 and TRBJ2-1): KAGVTQTPRYLIKTRGQQVTLSCSPISGHRSVSWYQQTPGQGLQFLFEYFSETQRNKGNFPGRFSGRQFSNSRSEMNVSTLELGDSALYLCASSLESGGYNEQFFGPGTRLTVL.

The genes are TRBV7-8 and TRBJ2-5; 7 bases are a match to TRBD1. From germline, CDR1 is SGHVS and CDR2 FQNEAQ. This CDR3 contains 13 residues. Trimming cost V 5 bases and J 4 bases; bases outside gene matches: 4. CDR3: CASSVDRVETQYF. The CDR3 nucleotides are TGTGCCAGCAGCGTCGACAGGGTAGAGACCCAGTACTTC.

The gene calls are TRBV20-1 and TRBJ2-5; D unclear. The CDR3 extends over 12 amino acids. Looked up from germline, CDR1 is DFQATT and CDR2 is SNEGSKA (reference sequence). V gave up 1 base and J gave up 5 bases, with 8 bases separating them. The CDR3 DNA reads as TGCAGTGCTAGAGCGCTATACGAGACCCAGTACTTC. It is translated as CSARALYETQYF.

The V gene is TRBV10-2, the J gene TRBJ2-1; possibly TRBD1 for D (5 bases). The V end was cut by 3 bases, the J end by 9 bases, with 12 bases between. The CDR3 totals 13 residues. Per germline, CDR1 WSHSY and CDR2 SAAADI. CDR3 protein: CASSDQGESEQFF. DNA of the CDR3: TGCGCCAGCAGTGACCAGGGTGAGAGTGAGCAGTTCTTC.

This chain links TRBV4-1 with TRBJ2-7; 9 positions match TRBD1. CDR1 MGHRA and CDR2 YSYEKL come from the germline V gene. This CDR3 spans 15 amino acids. Trimming cost V 5 bases and J 3 bases; bases outside gene matches: 8. CDR3 nucleotides: TGCGCCAGCAGCAACGGACAGGGGCCTCTCTACGAGCAGTACTTC. Its protein is CASSNGQGPLYEQYF.

The chain's CDR3 is CSATDKVVSGANVLTF. CDR3 nucleotide sequence: TGCAGTGCTACGGACAAGGTAGTTAGTGGGGCCAACGTCCTGACTTTC. V is TRBV20-1 and J is TRBJ2-6, with D possibly TRBD1 on 5 matching bases. The V and J ends lost 4 bases and 3 bases respectively, with 16 bases between them. Germline CDR1 is DFQATT and CDR2 is SNEGSKA (reference sequence). The CDR3 sequence is 16 residues long.

This chain connects TRBV5-1 to TRBJ2-7; 7 nucleotides align to TRBD2. The CDR3 has 16 residues. In germline, CDR1 is SGHRS, CDR2 YFSETQ. V was clipped by 4 bases and J by 5 bases; unmatched bases: 15. The CDR3 loop is CASSPGGRARCHEQYF. CDR3 bases: TGCGCCAGCAGCCCCGGAGGGAGGGCCAGGTGCCACGAGCAGTACTTC.

V gene TRBV20-1 combines with J gene TRBJ2-7, with 7 bases that match TRBD1. The V gene end was trimmed by 1 base and the J gene end by 3 bases; junction bases not matched to a gene: 0. Per germline, CDR1 DFQATT and CDR2 SNEGSKA (reference sequence). This CDR3 spans 12 amino acids. The CDR3 region is CSARGDSYEQYF. Written as DNA, the CDR3 is TGCAGTGCTAGAGGGGACAGCTACGAGCAGTACTTC.

CDR3 sequence reads: CSATRDRVDEQFF. CDR3 nucleotide sequence: TGCAGTGCTACCCGGGACAGGGTCGATGAGCAGTTCTTC. The V and J genes are TRBV20-1 and TRBJ2-1; 9 bases match TRBD1. Germline-derived CDR1 and CDR2 are DFQATT and SNEGSKA (reference sequence). The CDR3 runs to 13 residues. Trimming removed 4 bases from V and 8 bases from J; junction bases left unmatched: 6.

This chain uses TRBV21-1 with TRBJ1-5; TRBD1, the table's D call, lacks a check against the DNA. TRBV21-1 is deemed a pseudogene. The CDR3 totals 15 residues. Here the CDR3 reads CASSSSRDSNQPQHF. DNA of the CDR3: TGTGCCAGCAGCAGTAGCCGGGATAGCAATCAGCCCCAGCATTTT.

CDR3 DNA sequence: TGTGCCAGCAGTCGTTGGGAGGGCCGAAACATTCAGTACTTC. Protein: CASSRWEGRNIQYF. The chain employs TRBV28 and TRBJ2-4; 7 nucleotides line up with TRBD2. V lost 5 bases and J lost 6; bases outside the gene matches: 7. The CDR3 runs 14 residues. Germline CDR1 is MDHEN and CDR2 is SYDVKM.

The J gene is TRBJ2-1, the V gene TRBV20-1, with D hard to call. The CDR3 is 12 residues long. The germline V gene encodes CDR1 DFQATT and CDR2 SNEGSKA (reference sequence). V was clipped by 4 bases and J by 5 bases, with 9 bases between them. Here the CDR3 DNA reads TGCAGTGCTAAGGCAGTAAACAATGAGCAGTTCTTC. Encoded protein: CSAKAVNNEQFF.

This chain connects TRBV12-3 or TRBV12-4 to TRBJ1-1; D uncertain. The CDR3 has 13 amino acids. The germline V and J ends were trimmed by 5 bases and 3 bases, with 10 bases remaining between them. The CDR3 spells CASSRVRDTEAFF. The DNA for the CDR3 is TGTGCCAGCAGTCGAGTAAGGGACACTGAAGCTTTCTTT.

CDR3 amino acids: CASSPGQGSSNQPQHF. The CDR3 DNA follows: TGTGCCAGCAGTCCCGGACAGGGGTCCTCCAATCAGCCCCAGCATTTT. The rearrangement uses TRBV27 and TRBJ1-5, with TRBD1 matching over 9 bases. This CDR3 is built from 16 residues. The germline V gene encodes CDR1 MNHEY and CDR2 SMNVEV (reference sequence). V shed 5 bases, J shed 3 bases, and the junction held 8 bases outside the gene matches.

For the CDR3, the DNA is TGCGCCAGCAGCTGGGAGGCGGGGTACAATGAGCAGTTCTTC. Protein sequence: CASSWEAGYNEQFF. This chain joins TRBV5-1 and TRBJ2-1, with D maybe TRBD2 (6 bases). This CDR3 comprises 14 residues. Germline V lookup: CDR1 SGHRS, CDR2 YFSETQ. V was shortened by 3 bases and J by 4 bases, with 11 bases between the two germline ends.